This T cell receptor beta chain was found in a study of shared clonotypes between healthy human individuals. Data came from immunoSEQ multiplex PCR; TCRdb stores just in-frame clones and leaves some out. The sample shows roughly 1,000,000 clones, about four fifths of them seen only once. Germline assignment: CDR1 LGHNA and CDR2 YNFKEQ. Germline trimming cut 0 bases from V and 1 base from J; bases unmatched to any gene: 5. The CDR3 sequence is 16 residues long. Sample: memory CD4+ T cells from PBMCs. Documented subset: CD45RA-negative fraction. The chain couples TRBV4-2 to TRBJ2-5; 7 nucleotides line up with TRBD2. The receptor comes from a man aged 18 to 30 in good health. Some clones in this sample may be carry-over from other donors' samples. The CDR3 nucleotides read TGTGCCAGCAGCCAAGATTTCTCTAGCGGCCAAGAGACCCAGTACTTC. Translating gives CASSQDFSSGQETQYF.